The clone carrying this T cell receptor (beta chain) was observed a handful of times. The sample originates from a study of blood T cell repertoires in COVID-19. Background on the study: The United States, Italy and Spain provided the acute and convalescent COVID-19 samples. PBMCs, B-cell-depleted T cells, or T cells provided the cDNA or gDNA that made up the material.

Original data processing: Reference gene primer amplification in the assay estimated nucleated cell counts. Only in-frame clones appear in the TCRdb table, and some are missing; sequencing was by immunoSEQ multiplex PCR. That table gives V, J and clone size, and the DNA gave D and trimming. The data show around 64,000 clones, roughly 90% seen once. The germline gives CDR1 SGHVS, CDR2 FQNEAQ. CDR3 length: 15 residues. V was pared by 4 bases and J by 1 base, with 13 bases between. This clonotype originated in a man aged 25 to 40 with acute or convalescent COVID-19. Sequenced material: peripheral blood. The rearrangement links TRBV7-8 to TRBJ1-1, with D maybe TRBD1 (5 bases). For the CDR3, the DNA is TGTGCCAGCAGCTGGGGGAGGAGTGGGAACACTGAAGCTTTCTTT. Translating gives CASSWGRSGNTEAFF.